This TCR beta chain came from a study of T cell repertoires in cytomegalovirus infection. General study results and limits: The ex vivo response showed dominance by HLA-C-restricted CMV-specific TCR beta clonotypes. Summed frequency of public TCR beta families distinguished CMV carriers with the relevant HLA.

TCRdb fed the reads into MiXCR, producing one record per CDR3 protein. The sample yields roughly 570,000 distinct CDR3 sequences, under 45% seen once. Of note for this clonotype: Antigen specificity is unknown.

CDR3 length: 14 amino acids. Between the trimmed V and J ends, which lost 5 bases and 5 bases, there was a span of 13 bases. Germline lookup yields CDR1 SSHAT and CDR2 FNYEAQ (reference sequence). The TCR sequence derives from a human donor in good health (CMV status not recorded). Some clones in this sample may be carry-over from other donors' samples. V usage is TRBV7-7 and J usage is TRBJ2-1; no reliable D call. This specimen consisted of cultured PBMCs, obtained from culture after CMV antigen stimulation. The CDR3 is CASSPHFEDNEQFF. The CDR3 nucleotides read TGTGCCAGCAGCCCCCACTTCGAGGACAATGAGCAGTTCTTC. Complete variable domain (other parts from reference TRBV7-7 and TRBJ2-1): GAGVSQSPRYKVTKRGQDVTLRCDPISSHATLYWYQQALGQGPEFLTYFNYEAQPDKSGLPSDRFSAERPEGSISTLTIQRTEQRDSAMYRCASSPHFEDNEQFFGPGTRLTVL.